This TCR beta chain is drawn from a study of blood T cell repertoires in COVID-19. Losses at the gene ends were 0 bases for V and 5 bases for J; bases not matched to a gene: 3. CDR3 length: 15 residues. Germline CDR1 reads WNHNN; CDR2 reads SYGVQD (reference sequence). The protocol was immunoSEQ multiplex PCR, while the TCRdb copy is restricted to in-frame clones and leaves out a portion. The sample has about 280,000 clones, 65% to 90% seen once. This receptor was taken from a man aged 50 or older with active or convalescent COVID-19. The chain combines TRBV10-1 with TRBJ2-3, with 9 bases that match TRBD2. The sample comprised peripheral blood. The CDR3 DNA reads TGCGCCAGCAGTGAGTCGCCTAGCGGGGTAGATACGCAGTATTTT. It encodes CASSESPSGVDTQYF.